What follows are 14 T cell receptor beta chains derived from one specimen sequenced in a study of blood T cell repertoires in COVID-19. Assay used: immunoSEQ multiplex PCR; TCRdb lists only in-frame clones, some missing. Of about 300,000 clones in the sample, 88% were seen once. The sequenced sample was peripheral blood. Every receptor here comes from a man younger than 35 with active or convalescent COVID-19.

The genes are TRBV25-1 and TRBJ2-5; D possibly corresponds to TRBD2 (5 bases). V lost 3 bases, J lost 5 bases, and 19 bases lay in between. The CDR3 length is 16 residues. CDR1 is MGHDK, CDR2 SYGVNS, per germline. CDR3 protein: CASSELARVSSETQYF. The CDR3 nucleotides read TGTGCCAGCAGTGAGTTGGCGAGGGTGTCGAGTGAGACCCAGTACTTC.

This rearrangement joins TRBV3-1 (or the pseudogene TRBV3-2) to TRBJ1-2, with no clear D. V was pared by 1 base and J by 8 bases, with 23 bases between. The CDR3 runs to 17 residues. Germline CDR1 reads LGHDT; CDR2 reads YNNKEL (reference sequence). The CDR3 DNA reads TGTGCCAGCAGCCAAGGGTTTGGCGGGCCCACCCCTTGGGGCTACACCTTC. As protein: CASSQGFGGPTPWGYTF.

This clone has only one observation. The rearrangement uses TRBV18 and TRBJ2-7, with D perhaps TRBD2 (5 bases). The CDR3 runs 15 residues. CDR1 and CDR2 from the germline V gene are KGHSH and LQKENI. With 0 bases removed from V and 7 bases from J, the gap between germline ends came to 16 bases. The CDR3 reads CASSPPGAAPGEQYF. The CDR3 nucleotides read TGTGCCAGCTCACCACCGGGAGCGGCCCCGGGGGAGCAGTACTTC.

The V and J genes are TRBV9 and TRBJ2-3, with 7 bases identical to TRBD1. Germline V gene data show CDR1 as SGDLS and CDR2 as YYNGEE. The ends lost 3 bases at V and 4 bases at J; junction bases unmatched: 2. The CDR3 extends over 13 amino acids. The DNA of the CDR3 is TGTGCCAGCAGCGCCGGGACAGCAGATACGCAGTATTTT. Protein: CASSAGTADTQYF. The variable domain in full, with the rest retrieved from reference TRBV9 and TRBJ2-3, is DSGVTQTPKHLITATGQRVTLRCSPRSGDLSVYWYQQSLDQGLQFLIQYYNGEERAKGNILERFSAQQFPDLHSELNLSSLELGDSALYFCASSAGTADTQYFGPGTRLTVL.

J is TRBJ1-5 and V is TRBV7-2; D remains unclear. Deletions cut 3 bases from V and 0 bases from J, with 9 bases between. There are 15 residues in the CDR3. Germline V lookup: CDR1 SGHTA, CDR2 FQGNSA. The CDR3 region is CASSFTVYSNQPQHF. As DNA, the CDR3 is TGTGCCAGCAGCTTTACAGTGTATAGCAATCAGCCCCAGCATTTT.

V usage is TRBV3-1 (or the pseudogene TRBV3-2) and J usage is TRBJ1-6; 8 bases map to TRBD1. Germline V gives CDR1 LGHDT, CDR2 YNNKEL (reference sequence). The junction had 6 bases not matched to a gene; V was cut back by 1 base and J by 10 bases. This CDR3 is 15 amino acids long. The DNA of the CDR3 is TGTGCCAGCAGCCAAGTAGGACAGGGTAACTCACCCCTCCACTTT. Translation: CASSQVGQGNSPLHF.

The chain combines TRBV19 with TRBJ1-2, with 9 bases that match TRBD1. The CDR3 length is 13 residues. With 8 bases clipped from V and 4 bases from J, the junction kept 5 bases outside the gene matches. Germline V gives CDR1 LNHDA, CDR2 SQIVND (reference sequence). This CDR3 reads CASGYRGPYGYTF. The CDR3 DNA reads TGTGCCAGTGGATACAGGGGGCCCTATGGCTACACCTTC.

This chain joins TRBV19 and TRBJ2-7; D may be TRBD1 (6 bases). The CDR3 loop spans 17 amino acids. Trimming shortened V by 4 bases and J by 6 bases, and 25 bases separated the two germline ends. CDR1 LNHDA and CDR2 SQIVND come from the germline V gene (reference sequence). The CDR3 reads CASSTEHLGRGPSEQYF. The CDR3 DNA reads TGTGCCAGTAGTACCGAGCATTTGGGCAGGGGTCCGAGCGAGCAGTACTTC.

The rearrangement uses TRBV9 and TRBJ2-1; D possibly corresponds to TRBD1 (6 bases). Trimming took off 3 bases at V and 1 base at J, with 17 bases between the two ends. CDR3 length: 17 residues. CDR1 and CDR2 from the germline V gene are SGDLS and YYNGEE. The CDR3 spells CASSGNRVLGSYNEQFF. For the CDR3, the DNA is TGTGCCAGCAGCGGTAACAGGGTATTGGGTTCCTACAATGAGCAGTTCTTC.

The chain couples TRBV5-6 to TRBJ2-2, with 8 bases that match TRBD2. The germline V gene has CDR1 SGHDT and CDR2 YYEEEE. Trimming took 1 base from V and 2 from J; bases not matched to a gene: 10. The CDR3 length is 18 residues. The CDR3, as DNA: TGTGCCAGCAGCTTGTCCGCTGCGGGGGGCCCTAACACCGGGGAGCTGTTTTTT. This encodes CASSLSAAGGPNTGELFF.

V gene TRBV14 combines with J gene TRBJ2-7; D call uncertain. The CDR3 contains 15 residues. Germline V gene lookup returns CDR1 SGHDN and CDR2 FVKESK. Trimming cost V 0 bases and J 6 bases, with 15 bases left between them. CDR3 amino acids: CASSQDHHPRAEQYF. In DNA form, the CDR3 reads TGTGCCAGCAGCCAAGATCACCACCCCCGAGCCGAGCAGTACTTC.

Details on this clone: A read error may produce the germline difference seen at one junction end. V is TRBV5-6 and J is TRBJ1-4; 8 nucleotides align to TRBD1. The CDR3 covers 14 residues. The V gene's germline CDR1 is SGHDT and CDR2 YYEEEE. For the CDR3, the DNA is TGTGCCAGCAGCCGGACAGGGTCTAAAGAAAAACTGTTTTTT. Translating gives CASSRTGSKEKLFF.

The chain carries TRBV7-9 and TRBJ1-1; D ambiguous. The CDR3 contains 12 residues. V dropped 1 base and J dropped 11 bases, with 11 bases sitting between them. In germline, CDR1 is SEHNR, CDR2 FQNEAQ (reference sequence). CDR3 sequence reads: CASSLVVVEAFF. Written as DNA, the CDR3 is TGTGCCAGCAGCTTAGTCGTGGTGGAGGCTTTCTTT.

The chain is built from TRBV11-2 and TRBJ1-2, with 10 bases identical to TRBD1. CDR1 SGHAT and CDR2 FQNNGV come from the germline V gene. Trimming cost V 4 bases and J 4 bases; bases outside gene matches: 15. The CDR3 runs to 18 residues. CDR3 sequence: CASSSSGQGGLFGYGYTF. CDR3 nucleotides: TGTGCCAGCAGCTCTAGCGGACAGGGGGGGTTGTTTGGCTATGGCTACACCTTC.